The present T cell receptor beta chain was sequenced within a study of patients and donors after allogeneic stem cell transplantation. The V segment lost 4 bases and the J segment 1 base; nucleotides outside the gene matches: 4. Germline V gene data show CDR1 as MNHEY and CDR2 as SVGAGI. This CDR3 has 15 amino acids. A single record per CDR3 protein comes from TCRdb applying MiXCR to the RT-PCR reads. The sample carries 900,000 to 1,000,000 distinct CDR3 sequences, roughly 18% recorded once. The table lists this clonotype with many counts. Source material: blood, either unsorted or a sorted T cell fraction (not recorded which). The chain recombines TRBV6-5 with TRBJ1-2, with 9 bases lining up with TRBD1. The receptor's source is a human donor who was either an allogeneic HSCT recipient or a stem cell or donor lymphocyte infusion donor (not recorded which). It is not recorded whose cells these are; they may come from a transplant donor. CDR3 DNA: TGTGCCAGCAGTTTCCGGGACAGGGATAACTATGGCTACACCTTC. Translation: CASSFRDRDNYGYTF.